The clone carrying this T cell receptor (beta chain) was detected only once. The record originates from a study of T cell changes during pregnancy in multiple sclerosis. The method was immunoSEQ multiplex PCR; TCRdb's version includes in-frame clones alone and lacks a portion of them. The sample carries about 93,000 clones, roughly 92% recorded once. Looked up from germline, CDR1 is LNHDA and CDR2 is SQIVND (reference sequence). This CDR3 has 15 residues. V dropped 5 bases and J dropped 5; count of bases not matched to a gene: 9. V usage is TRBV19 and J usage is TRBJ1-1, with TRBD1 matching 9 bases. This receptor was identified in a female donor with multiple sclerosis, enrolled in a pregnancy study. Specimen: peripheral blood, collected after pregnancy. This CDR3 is CASSQRTGVSTEAFF. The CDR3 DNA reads TGTGCCAGTAGTCAAAGGACAGGGGTGAGTACTGAAGCTTTCTTT.